This entry lists 14 T cell receptor beta chains sequenced from one sample in a study of T cell responses to AZD1222 COVID-19 vaccine. This table comes from immunoSEQ multiplex PCR, and its TCRdb copy is limited to in-frame clones, with some not included. The sample contains 100,000 to 150,000 clones, approximately 88% of which appear only once. The input for sequencing was peripheral blood, taken on day 0 of AZD1222 vaccination. Receptors were obtained from an adult in good health.

J is TRBJ2-1 and V is TRBV6-4; D ambiguous. The germline gives CDR1 MRHNA, CDR2 SNTAGT. V lost 2 bases and J 8 bases, leaving 4 bases between the germline ends. The CDR3 is 11 amino acids. Written as DNA, the CDR3 is TGTGCCAGCAGTGACCAGTATGAGCAGTTCTTC. It specifies CASSDQYEQFF.

The chain uses TRBV28 and TRBJ2-7, with 7 bases fitting TRBD1. The CDR3 contains 13 residues. V shed 4 bases, J shed 2 bases, and the junction held 2 bases outside the gene matches. In germline, CDR1 is MDHEN, CDR2 SYDVKM. The CDR3 nucleotides read TGTGCCAGCAGTTGGACAGGTGCCTACGAGCAGTACTTC. Encoded protein: CASSWTGAYEQYF.

This chain uses TRBV5-1 with TRBJ2-7, with D perhaps TRBD1 or TRBD2 (5 bases each). The CDR3 covers 15 residues. Germline CDR1 SGHRS, CDR2 YFSETQ. Trimming removed 4 bases from V and 6 bases from J, with 20 bases in between. CDR3 in amino acids: CASSPRDQGRSEQYF. CDR3 nucleotides: TGCGCCAGCAGCCCCCGGGATCAGGGCCGCTCCGAGCAGTACTTC.

V gene TRBV7-9 combines with J gene TRBJ1-1; 7 bases are shared with TRBD1. The germline gives CDR1 SEHNR, CDR2 FQNEAQ (reference sequence). The CDR3 is made up of 11 amino acids. The V and J ends lost 10 bases and 7 bases, in that order; junction bases with no gene match: 6. The CDR3 DNA sequence: TGTGCCACCTATACAGGGGTTGAAGCTTTCTTT. Its translation: CATYTGVEAFF.

This CDR3 is CASSTDSTGFGGSPLHF. The CDR3 coding sequence is TGTGCCAGCAGTACCGACTCGACAGGGTTCGGAGGTTCACCCCTCCACTTT. The chain couples TRBV28 to TRBJ1-6; 7 nucleotides line up with TRBD1. Per the germline V gene, CDR1 is MDHEN and CDR2 is SYDVKM. With V trimmed by 5 bases and J by 9 bases, 16 bases remained unmatched. This CDR3 contains 17 residues.

V is TRBV4-1 and J is TRBJ1-1, with TRBD1 identical over 9 bases. The J segment lost 3 bases and the V segment lost 5 bases, leaving 10 bases of the junction unmatched. Germline assignment: CDR1 MGHRA and CDR2 YSYEKL. The CDR3 length is 16 residues. The CDR3 loop reads CASSSGAGQGYTEAFF. For the CDR3, the DNA is TGCGCCAGCAGCTCGGGCGCGGGACAGGGTTACACTGAAGCTTTCTTT.

This clone was picked up one time. The rearrangement links TRBV7-2 to TRBJ2-1, with 8 bases lining up with TRBD1. This CDR3 has 15 amino acids. CDR1 is SGHTA and CDR2 is FQGNSA in the germline V gene. V shed 6 bases, J shed 6 bases, and the junction held 10 bases outside the gene matches. As DNA, the CDR3 is TGTGCCAGCAGGGCAGGGGGCCCCCTTGTCAATGAGCAGTTCTTC. The encoded protein is CASRAGGPLVNEQFF.

This chain links TRBV28 with TRBJ2-7; a weak D match, TRBD1 (6 bases). CDR3 length: 13 residues. V lost 7 bases and J lost 2, with 12 bases in between. Germline CDR1 reads MDHEN; CDR2 reads SYDVKM. The DNA of the CDR3 is TGTGCCAGCAACCGGGACATAACCTACGAGCAGTACTTC. Translating it yields CASNRDITYEQYF.

About this clone: The junction differs from germline at one of its ends, possibly a read error. The V call is TRBV6-5, the J call TRBJ1-2, with a tentative D call TRBD1 (5 bases). The germline V gene encodes CDR1 MNHEY and CDR2 SVGAGI. The CDR3 runs to 14 residues. The CDR3 protein is CASSKTRGAALEPF. In nucleotides, the CDR3 is TGTGCCAGCAGTAAAACTAGGGGCGCCGCCCTTGAGCCCTTC.

CDR3 DNA: TGTGCCAGCCGAGGGGACTCCTACGAGCAGTACTTC. Its translation: CASRGDSYEQYF. The V call is TRBV25-1, the J call TRBJ2-7; D may be TRBD1 or TRBD2 (5 bases each). V was cut by 8 bases and J by 0 bases, with 8 bases left in between. The CDR3 loop spans 12 amino acids. Germline-derived CDR1 and CDR2 are MGHDK and SYGVNS.

The chain employs TRBV19 and TRBJ1-6, with D unclear. Between the trimmed V and J ends, which lost 9 bases and 7 bases, there was a span of 13 bases. This CDR3 spans 13 amino acids. CDR1 and CDR2 (germline): LNHDA, SQIVND (reference sequence). This chain's CDR3 is CASHTQRNSPLHF. CDR3 coding DNA: TGTGCCAGCCACACGCAGAGGAATTCACCCCTCCACTTT. The whole variable domain, remainder taken from reference TRBV19 and TRBJ1-6, is DGGITQSPKYLFRKEGQNVTLSCEQNLNHDAMYWYRQDPGQGLRLIYYSQIVNDFQKGDIAEGYSVSREKKESFPLTVTSAQKNPTAFYLCASHTQRNSPLHFGNGTRLTVT.

V gene TRBV5-1 combines with J gene TRBJ2-1; 8 bases line up with TRBD1. The CDR3 sequence is 15 residues long. V shed 0 bases and J 8 bases; nucleotides not matched to a gene: 7. Germline-derived CDR1 and CDR2 are SGHRS and YFSETQ. The chain's CDR3 is CASSLGSSTGDEQFF. CDR3 sequence (DNA): TGCGCCAGCAGCTTGGGGTCGTCGACAGGGGATGAGCAGTTCTTC.

The genes are TRBV18 and TRBJ1-1; D unclear. The CDR3 is made up of 13 amino acids. Germline CDR1 is KGHSH and CDR2 is LQKENI. With 5 bases removed from V and 8 bases from J, the gap between germline ends came to 15 bases. The CDR3 coding sequence is TGTGCCAGCTCAGCCACCCAGGCTACGGAAGCTTTCTTT. It codes for CASSATQATEAFF. Full variable domain (remainder filled in from reference TRBV18 and TRBJ1-1): NAGVMQNPRHLVRRRGQEARLRCSPMKGHSHVYWYRQLPEEGLKFMVYLQKENIIDESGMPKERFSAEFPKEGPSILRIQQVVRGDSAAYFCASSATQATEAFFGQGTRLTVV.

This chain uses TRBV10-2 with TRBJ2-2; D is undetermined. Trimming left V 9 bases short and J 4 bases short, with 15 bases between. CDR1 WSHSY and CDR2 SAAADI come from the germline V gene. The CDR3 has 14 amino acids. CDR3 sequence reads: CASSTGQFTGELFF. In DNA form, the CDR3 reads TGCGCCAGTTCGACCGGGCAATTCACCGGGGAGCTGTTTTTT.